This entry features one TCR beta chain sequence. What it binds is unknown. The sample comes from a study of Ad26.COV2.S vaccination and SARS-CoV-2 variants. Germline CDR1 and CDR2: MNHEY and SMNVEV (reference sequence). The J segment lost 3 bases and the V segment lost 3 bases, leaving 5 bases of the junction unmatched. The CDR3 spans 15 residues. General study results and limits: Placebo recipients had lower spike-specific TCR breadth than vaccine recipients. Across vaccine and placebo recipients, the breadth of non-spike TCRs was similar.

Treatment in this sample: approximately 18 received Ad26.COV2.S at low or high dose, single or two shots; about five received placebo; per-sample allocation not given. The samples were gathered on day 63 after the first injection of vaccine or placebo. Profiling relied on immunoSEQ multiplex PCR, and the TCRdb table lists in-frame clones only, not all of them. The data show roughly 510,000 clones, with around 88% seen just once and 9.5% to 15% held by the top ten. This chain links TRBV27 with TRBJ2-7; 10 bases line up with TRBD1. This TCR was sampled from a person between 18 and 65 years old who received the Ad26.COV2.S COVID-19 vaccine or a placebo. Sequenced here: peripheral blood, sampled in a trial of Ad26.COV2.S vaccine versus placebo. The CDR3 sequence: CASSLRDRGNYEQYF. The CDR3 DNA reads as TGTGCCAGCAGTTTGAGGGACAGGGGCAACTACGAGCAGTACTTC.